These 29 T cell receptor beta chains were all obtained from the same sample, sequenced in a study of graft-versus-host responses after intestinal transplantation. Data came from immunoSEQ multiplex PCR; TCRdb stores just in-frame clones and leaves some out. The data hold about 5,700 clones, with 69% observed a single time. Grafts had their tissue processed, releasing intraepithelial and lamina propria lymphocytes. Sequences were derived from ileum tissue, sampled roughly 310 days after intestinal transplant. The receptors here all came from a human patient who received an intestinal transplant, so some T cells may come from the graft donor.

The rearrangement joins TRBV27 to TRBJ2-5, with 9 bases aligning to TRBD1. The CDR3 is made up of 14 amino acids. Germline V CDR1 and CDR2: MNHEY, SMNVEV (reference sequence). V lost 8 bases, J lost 5 bases, and 9 bases stayed unmatched. The CDR3 loop is CASRVTGGSETQYF. The CDR3 nucleotides read TGTGCCAGCCGAGTAACAGGGGGCAGCGAGACCCAGTACTTC.

The chain combines TRBV28 with TRBJ1-4; 10 nucleotides match TRBD1. J gave up 7 bases and V 6 bases, and 5 bases lay outside the gene matches. The CDR3 has 14 residues. The germline V gene has CDR1 MDHEN and CDR2 SYDVKM. CDR3 region: CASRTGQGSEKLFF. In nucleotides, the CDR3 is TGTGCCAGCAGGACGGGACAGGGGAGTGAAAAACTGTTTTTT.

The V call is TRBV19, the J call TRBJ2-6, with D unresolved. The CDR3 length is 16 residues. The V gene's germline CDR1 is LNHDA and CDR2 SQIVND (reference sequence). V shed 1 base and J shed 0 bases, with 7 bases lying between them. The CDR3 reads CASSIGLSSGANVLTF. The CDR3 DNA reads as TGTGCCAGTAGTATAGGGCTCAGCTCTGGGGCCAACGTCCTGACTTTC.

This clone turned up a few times. The chain recombines TRBV19 with TRBJ1-2, with 8 bases aligning to TRBD1. Losses at the gene ends were 3 bases for V and 4 bases for J; bases not matched to a gene: 4. The CDR3 is 14 residues long. Per the germline V gene, CDR1 is LNHDA and CDR2 is SQIVND (reference sequence). CDR3: CASSMDRVGYGYTF. The CDR3 DNA reads as TGTGCCAGTAGTATGGACAGGGTCGGCTATGGCTACACCTTC. Filled out from reference TRBV19 and TRBJ1-2, the complete variable domain reads DGGITQSPKYLFRKEGQNVTLSCEQNLNHDAMYWYRQDPGQGLRLIYYSQIVNDFQKGDIAEGYSVSREKKESFPLTVTSAQKNPTAFYLCASSMDRVGYGYTFGSGTRLTVV.

The chain uses TRBV27 and TRBJ1-2; 8 bases agree with TRBD1. Germline loops: CDR1 MNHEY, CDR2 SMNVEV (reference sequence). CDR3 size: 13 residues. The trim removed 8 bases at V and 4 bases at J, leaving 6 bases unmatched. CDR3 nucleotide sequence: TGTGCCAGCTCCGGGACAGGCGTCTATGGCTACACCTTC. Its protein is CASSGTGVYGYTF.

The V and J genes are TRBV19 and TRBJ1-5, with D tentatively TRBD1 (6 bases). The CDR3 covers 14 residues. V lost 3 bases, J lost 5 bases, and 11 bases lay in between. CDR1 and CDR2 from the germline V gene are LNHDA and SQIVND (reference sequence). The chain's CDR3 is CASSIRGADQPQHF. The CDR3 DNA reads as TGTGCCAGTAGTATTCGGGGGGCGGATCAGCCCCAGCATTTT.

This clone was seen more than once but under ten times. The CDR3 DNA is TGTGCCAGCAGCTTGAGGGGAGCCAACTATGGCTACACCTTC. It translates to CASSLRGANYGYTF. The J gene is TRBJ1-2, the V gene TRBV4-2; D is possibly TRBD1 (5 bases). This CDR3 is built from 14 residues. The V gene lost 5 bases and the J gene lost 2 bases, with 12 bases spanning the gap. Germline assignment: CDR1 LGHNA and CDR2 YNFKEQ.

This chain joins TRBV7-9 and TRBJ1-4, with D unclear. The CDR3 totals 17 residues. CDR1 is SEHNR, CDR2 FQNEAQ, per germline (reference sequence). Trimming took off 1 base at V and 8 bases at J, with 20 bases between the two ends. CDR3 sequence reads: CASSLGGPRRQIEKLFF. CDR3 sequence (DNA): TGTGCCAGCAGCTTAGGAGGCCCCAGGCGGCAAATAGAAAAACTGTTTTTT.

This chain links TRBV2 with TRBJ2-1; the match to TRBD2 covers 7 bases. With V trimmed by 7 bases and J by 2 bases, 8 bases remained unmatched. The CDR3 loop spans 15 amino acids. From germline, CDR1 is SNHLY and CDR2 FYNNEI. CDR3 nucleotide sequence: TGTGCCAGCAATCGACTAGCCATAACCTACAATGAGCAGTTCTTC. Translation gives CASNRLAITYNEQFF. The full variable domain, completed using reference TRBV2 and TRBJ2-1, is EPEVTQTPSHQVTQMGQEVILRCVPISNHLYFYWYRQILGQKVEFLVSFYNNEISEKSEIFDDQFSVERPDGSNFTLKIRSTKLEDSAMYFCASNRLAITYNEQFFGPGTRLTVL.

The CDR3 DNA reads TGTGCCAGCAGCTTGGCCTCAGGGCCCCACGAGCAGTACTTC. This sequence encodes CASSLASGPHEQYF. The chain links TRBV5-4 to TRBJ2-7; possible D gene TRBD1, 5 bases. Germline V gives CDR1 SGHNT, CDR2 YYREEE (reference sequence). With 0 bases removed from V and 5 bases from J, the gap between germline ends came to 12 bases. This CDR3 region has 14 residues.

This chain links TRBV2 with TRBJ1-4, with 10 positions matching TRBD1. V lost 10 bases, J lost 0 bases, and 5 bases stayed unmatched. There are 15 residues in the CDR3. Germline V CDR1 and CDR2: SNHLY, FYNNEI. CDR3 sequence reads: CAKGQGPATNEKLFF. The CDR3 coding sequence is TGTGCCAAGGGACAGGGGCCGGCAACTAATGAAAAACTGTTTTTT. The full variable domain, with the rest looked up from reference TRBV2 and TRBJ1-4, is EPEVTQTPSHQVTQMGQEVILRCVPISNHLYFYWYRQILGQKVEFLVSFYNNEISEKSEIFDDQFSVERPDGSNFTLKIRSTKLEDSAMYFCAKGQGPATNEKLFFGSGTQLSVL.

The chain links TRBV7-9 to TRBJ1-2; perhaps TRBD1 as D (5 bases). The CDR3 covers 14 residues. CDR1 and CDR2 (germline): SEHNR, FQNEAQ (reference sequence). V lost 5 bases, J lost 4 bases, and 14 bases lay in between. DNA of the CDR3: TGTGCCAGCAGCCCAGGGACCCTCCGCTATGGCTACACCTTC. It codes for CASSPGTLRYGYTF.

This clone occurred a few times. The chain joins TRBV5-1 to TRBJ1-1; no firm D call. Germline V gene data show CDR1 as SGHRS and CDR2 as YFSETQ. Trimming stripped 0 bases from V and 0 bases from J, with 3 bases between. The CDR3 sequence is 13 residues long. Here the CDR3 DNA reads TGCGCCAGCAGCTTGGAAGTGAACACTGAAGCTTTCTTT. Encoded protein: CASSLEVNTEAFF.

The chain combines TRBV28 with TRBJ1-2; a weak D match, TRBD1 (5 bases). V gave up 6 bases and J gave up 7 bases, with 12 bases separating them. The CDR3 is made up of 12 amino acids. The germline gives CDR1 MDHEN, CDR2 SYDVKM. The CDR3 sequence: CASRPAGSGYTF. The CDR3, as DNA: TGTGCCAGCAGACCCGCAGGGAGTGGCTACACCTTC.

This clone was seen only once. The chain couples TRBV12-5 to TRBJ2-1, with 13 nucleotides matching TRBD2. The trim removed 1 base at V and 8 bases at J, leaving 14 bases unmatched. Germline loops: CDR1 LGHNT, CDR2 FRNRAP. The length of the CDR3 is 19 residues. DNA for the CDR3: TGTGCTAGTGGTTTGGACAGGGTTCTACGACTAGCGGGAGGCTATGAGCAGTTCTTC. Translation gives CASGLDRVLRLAGGYEQFF.

This clone came up once. The genes are TRBV18 and TRBJ1-5, with a possible D match to TRBD1 (5 bases). Germline CDR1 reads KGHSH; CDR2 reads LQKENI. Trimming shortened V by 3 bases and J by 2 bases, and 8 bases separated the two germline ends. CDR3 length equals 14 residues. This CDR3 is CASSPGRGNQPQHF. DNA of the CDR3: TGTGCCAGCTCACCGGGCAGGGGCAATCAGCCCCAGCATTTT.

The chain joins TRBV28 to TRBJ2-7; no clear D. The CDR3 has 12 amino acids. V lost 11 bases to trimming and J lost 3 bases, with 14 bases between them. Looked up from germline, CDR1 is MDHEN and CDR2 is SYDVKM. Here the CDR3 DNA reads TGTGCCGCACAGTCAAGCCGCTACGAGCAGTACTTC. As protein: CAAQSSRYEQYF.

The genes are TRBV7-6 and TRBJ2-5, with TRBD1 matching over 9 bases. CDR3 length equals 16 residues. CDR1 is SGHVS and CDR2 is FNYEAQ in the germline V gene. After removal of 4 bases from V and 5 bases from J, the junction contained 11 bases not matched to a gene. This CDR3 reads CASSSTHRGRLETQYF. The DNA of the CDR3 is TGTGCCAGCAGCTCCACGCACAGGGGGCGCCTGGAGACCCAGTACTTC. Together with reference TRBV7-6 and TRBJ2-5, the CDR3 gives the full variable domain: GAGVSQSPRYKVTKRGQDVALRCDPISGHVSLYWYRQALGQGPEFLTYFNYEAQQDKSGLPNDRFSAERPEGSISTLTIQRTEQRDSAMYRCASSSTHRGRLETQYFGPGTRLLVL.

This clone was observed a handful of times. The chain recombines TRBV7-2 with TRBJ2-2; 8 bases align to TRBD1. Germline CDR1 and CDR2: SGHTA and FQGNSA. V shed 2 bases and J 7 bases; nucleotides not matched to a gene: 6. The CDR3 runs 15 residues. CDR3 in DNA: TGTGCCAGCAGCTTATGGCAGGGGGCGAACGGGGAGCTGTTTTTT. Amino acids: CASSLWQGANGELFF.

This chain joins TRBV6-4 and TRBJ2-5; TRBD2 agrees at 8 bases. The germline V gene has CDR1 MRHNA and CDR2 SNTAGT. CDR3 length: 14 residues. The J segment lost 3 bases and the V segment lost 4 bases, leaving 4 bases of the junction unmatched. CDR3 in DNA: TGTGCCAGCAGTGCTCGAGCGGGAGAAGAGACCCAGTACTTC. It translates to CASSARAGEETQYF.

The chain has TRBV5-5 and TRBJ1-5; D ambiguous. The CDR3 runs to 15 residues. The germline V gene encodes CDR1 SGHKS and CDR2 YYEKEE (reference sequence). The V end lost 4 bases, the J end lost 0 bases, and 11 bases lay between the germline ends. In DNA, the CDR3 is TGTGCCAGCAGCCGCCGGGCAGGTAGCAATCAGCCCCAGCATTTT. Translating gives CASSRRAGSNQPQHF.

V usage is TRBV28 and J usage is TRBJ1-5; D remains ambiguous. V was trimmed by 1 base and J by 7 bases, leaving 17 bases between them. The CDR3 is 16 amino acids. Germline V gene sequence: CDR1 MDHEN, CDR2 SYDVKM. The CDR3 DNA is TGTGCCAGCAGTTTATTATCCGGGCTAGTAGGACAGCCCCAGCATTTT. It translates to CASSLLSGLVGQPQHF.

The chain carries TRBV9 and TRBJ2-1; TRBD2 agrees at 8 bases. The V segment lost 0 bases and the J segment 6 bases; nucleotides outside the gene matches: 11. Germline V gene lookup returns CDR1 SGDLS and CDR2 YYNGEE. The CDR3 spans 17 residues. For the CDR3, the DNA is TGTGCCAGCAGCGTAGGCTGGGTGGAGCGGGAGCTCAATGAGCAGTTCTTC. Protein product: CASSVGWVERELNEQFF.

The rearrangement uses TRBV7-9 and TRBJ2-5; no clear D. Trimming left V 0 bases short and J 9 bases short, with 11 bases between. Germline V gene sequence: CDR1 SEHNR, CDR2 FQNEAQ (reference sequence). The CDR3 is made up of 13 amino acids. The CDR3 sequence: CASSLAPGIAQYF. In nucleotides, the CDR3 is TGTGCCAGCAGCTTAGCCCCCGGAATTGCCCAGTACTTC.

This chain links TRBV15 with TRBJ2-3, with D perhaps TRBD2 (5 bases). Looked up from germline, CDR1 is LNHNV and CDR2 is YYDKDF (reference sequence). Trimming stripped 0 bases from V and 6 bases from J, with 7 bases between. CDR3 length: 13 residues. This CDR3 reads CATSRDRRDTQYF. The DNA of the CDR3 is TGTGCCACCAGCAGAGATAGGAGGGATACGCAGTATTTT.

The rearrangement uses TRBV6-5 and TRBJ2-1, with a tentative D call TRBD2 (6 bases). The V end lost 4 bases, the J end lost 2 bases, and 12 bases lay between the germline ends. In germline, CDR1 is MNHEY, CDR2 SVGAGI. This CDR3 contains 15 residues. This CDR3 reads CASSLAAGPYNEQFF. Here the CDR3 DNA reads TGTGCCAGCAGTTTAGCGGCCGGACCCTACAATGAGCAGTTCTTC.

CDR3 loop: CASSQDRTSTDTQYF. The CDR3 region has the DNA TGCGCCAGCAGCCAAGATAGGACCAGCACAGATACGCAGTATTTT. The chain couples TRBV4-3 to TRBJ2-3, with unresolved D. The CDR3 is made up of 15 amino acids. Germline values: CDR1 LGHNA, CDR2 YSLEER. Deletions cut 0 bases from V and 0 bases from J, with 7 bases between.

Concerning this clone itself: A junction boundary mismatches the germline segment, possibly from a read error. Additional DNA sequences in this sample encode the identical CDR3. This rearrangement joins TRBV6-5 to TRBJ2-7, with 10 bases aligning to TRBD2. Germline assignment: CDR1 MNHEY and CDR2 SVGAGI. This CDR3 has 15 amino acids. As DNA, the CDR3 is TGCGCCAGCAGTATAAGACGTCTAGCGGGAGTCGAGCAGTACTTC. Translating it yields CASSIRRLAGVEQYF.

The V call is TRBV30, the J call TRBJ2-3, with no clear D. The CDR3 totals 12 residues. The germline V gene encodes CDR1 GTSNPN and CDR2 SVGIG (reference sequence). V shed 1 base and J shed 6 bases, with 8 bases lying between them. This CDR3 is CAWSALIDTQYF. Here the CDR3 DNA reads TGTGCCTGGAGTGCCCTGATCGATACGCAGTATTTT.